Below are 17 T cell receptor beta chains sequenced from a single sample in a study of shared clonotypes between healthy human individuals. Sequencing was performed with immunoSEQ multiplex PCR; in TCRdb, only in-frame clones are kept and a portion is missing. The profile shows 2 million to 2.5 million clones, approximately 93% of them singletons. The sequencing sample was made of naive CD4+ T cells from PBMCs. Subset indicated: CD45RA+ positively selected. These receptors all stem from a young man in good health. Some clones in this sample may be carry-over from other donors' samples.

V usage is TRBV7-9 and J usage is TRBJ2-2, with D tentatively TRBD1 (6 bases). The CDR3 extends over 14 amino acids. The germline CDR1 and CDR2 sequences are SEHNR and FQNEAQ (reference sequence). Trimming removed 4 bases from V and 6 bases from J, with 12 bases in between. DNA of the CDR3: TGTGCCAGCAGCTCCCTGGACAGATCCGGGGAGCTGTTTTTT. This gives the protein CASSSLDRSGELFF.

The V gene is TRBV28, the J gene TRBJ2-7; D not certain. The CDR3 totals 14 residues. V gave up 2 bases and J gave up 4 bases, with 12 bases separating them. Germline CDR1 and CDR2: MDHEN and SYDVKM. CDR3 region: CASSLSPQVYEQYF. The DNA for the CDR3 is TGTGCCAGCAGTTTAAGTCCGCAGGTATACGAGCAGTACTTC. The whole variable domain, filled in from reference TRBV28 and TRBJ2-7, reads DVKVTQSSRYLVKRTGEKVFLECVQDMDHENMFWYRQDPGLGLRLIYFSYDVKMKEKGDIPEGYSVSREKKERFSLILESASTNQTSMYLCASSLSPQVYEQYFGPGTRLTVT.

The V and J genes are TRBV5-4 and TRBJ2-3, with 7 bases lining up with TRBD1. Per germline, CDR1 SGHNT and CDR2 YYREEE (reference sequence). This CDR3 comprises 14 residues. Trimming at V came to 4 bases and at J to 6 bases, leaving 8 bases not matched to a gene. The CDR3 sequence: CASSQDRRWDTQYF. CDR3 DNA sequence: TGTGCCAGCAGCCAGGACAGGAGATGGGATACGCAGTATTTT. Together with reference TRBV5-4 and TRBJ2-3, the CDR3 gives the full variable domain: ETGVTQSPTHLIKTRGQQVTLRCSSQSGHNTVSWYQQALGQGPQFIFQYYREEENGRGNFPPRFSGLQFPNYSSELNVNALELDDSALYLCASSQDRRWDTQYFGPGTRLTVL.

Points on this clone: Other nucleotide sequences in the sample specify the same CDR3. The rearrangement uses TRBV5-1 and TRBJ2-7, with 7 bases that match TRBD2. This CDR3 is 14 amino acids long. Germline V CDR1 and CDR2: SGHRS, YFSETQ. Trimming at V came to 0 bases and at J to 1 base, leaving 1 base not matched to a gene. The CDR3 protein is CASSLGLASYEQYF. The CDR3 bases are TGCGCCAGCAGCTTGGGACTAGCTTCCTACGAGCAGTACTTC.

This clone was detected once. The chain recombines TRBV6-5 with TRBJ2-5; TRBD1 is a possible D gene (5 bases). The CDR3 is 15 amino acids. In germline, CDR1 is MNHEY, CDR2 SVGAGI. Trimming left V 0 bases short and J 5 bases short, with 13 bases between. The chain's CDR3 is CASSYSRQGRETQYF. The CDR3 nucleotides read TGTGCCAGCAGTTACTCCAGGCAGGGTCGGGAGACCCAGTACTTC.

The chain has TRBV6-5 and TRBJ1-1; D uncertain. The CDR3 consists of 14 residues. The V end was cut by 2 bases, the J end by 0 bases, with 7 bases between. Germline loops: CDR1 MNHEY, CDR2 SVGAGI. CDR3 nucleotide sequence: TGTGCCAGCAGTTACGACACTATGAACACTGAAGCTTTCTTT. Its protein is CASSYDTMNTEAFF.

This chain links TRBV7-9 with TRBJ2-3, with 10 positions matching TRBD2. Germline V lookup: CDR1 SEHNR, CDR2 FQNEAQ (reference sequence). V lost 2 bases, J lost 4 bases, and 12 bases stayed unmatched. This CDR3 is 18 amino acids long. For the CDR3, the DNA is TGTGCCAGCAGCTTAAAGCGGGAGGGCCTGGTATCGGCAGATACGCAGTATTTT. Protein product: CASSLKREGLVSADTQYF.

The rearrangement joins TRBV19 to TRBJ1-1, with 7 bases that match TRBD1. After removal of 4 bases from V and 1 base from J, the junction contained 9 bases not matched to a gene. CDR3 length equals 16 residues. Germline values: CDR1 LNHDA, CDR2 SQIVND (reference sequence). CDR3 sequence (DNA): TGTGCCAGTAGTACCCAATTTAGGGGGCAGAACACTGAAGCTTTCTTT. Translating gives CASSTQFRGQNTEAFF. Full variable domain (outside the CDR3, taken from reference TRBV19 and TRBJ1-1): DGGITQSPKYLFRKEGQNVTLSCEQNLNHDAMYWYRQDPGQGLRLIYYSQIVNDFQKGDIAEGYSVSREKKESFPLTVTSAQKNPTAFYLCASSTQFRGQNTEAFFGQGTRLTVV.

The J gene is TRBJ1-1, the V gene TRBV5-5; D is unresolved. V lost 0 bases and J lost 11, with 17 bases in between. The CDR3 has 14 amino acids. From germline, CDR1 is SGHKS and CDR2 YYEKEE (reference sequence). DNA for the CDR3: TGTGCCAGCAGCTTGGGTATATATCCGGGTGCCGCTTTCTTT. As protein: CASSLGIYPGAAFF.

The chain carries TRBV15 and TRBJ2-1, with 13 bases fitting TRBD2. V dropped 5 bases and J dropped 8; count of bases not matched to a gene: 9. The CDR3 contains 16 residues. Germline V gives CDR1 LNHNV, CDR2 YYDKDF (reference sequence). The CDR3 spells CATSPGLAGIFDEQFF. CDR3 DNA sequence: TGTGCCACCAGCCCGGGACTAGCGGGAATCTTCGATGAGCAGTTCTTC.

The chain is built from TRBV5-1 and TRBJ2-2; 12 bases agree with TRBD2. There are 16 residues in the CDR3. Germline trimming cut 4 bases from V and 1 base from J; bases unmatched to any gene: 2. CDR1 is SGHRS and CDR2 is YFSETQ in the germline V gene. CDR3 sequence: CASSILAGGNTGELFF. CDR3 nucleotides: TGCGCCAGCAGCATACTAGCGGGAGGGAACACCGGGGAGCTGTTTTTT. Drawing the rest from reference TRBV5-1 and TRBJ2-2, the complete variable domain is KAGVTQTPRYLIKTRGQQVTLSCSPISGHRSVSWYQQTPGQGLQFLFEYFSETQRNKGNFPGRFSGRQFSNSRSEMNVSTLELGDSALYLCASSILAGGNTGELFFGEGSRLTVL.

V and J are TRBV7-2 and TRBJ2-5; D gene uncertain. With 5 bases removed from V and 2 bases from J, the gap between germline ends came to 9 bases. Germline CDR1 and CDR2: SGHTA and FQGNSA. This CDR3 comprises 13 residues. The CDR3 DNA follows: TGTGCCAGCAGCCCCATGCGACAAGAGACCCAGTACTTC. The encoded protein is CASSPMRQETQYF.

The rearrangement links TRBV10-3 to TRBJ2-3; D is unclear. The V gene lost 6 bases and the J gene lost 3 bases, with 7 bases spanning the gap. The length of the CDR3 is 12 residues. Germline lookup yields CDR1 ENHRY and CDR2 SYGVKD. The CDR3 nucleotides are TGTGCCATCAGCCCCACGACAGATACGCAGTATTTT. Translated, it gives CAISPTTDTQYF.

The V call is TRBV6-5, the J call TRBJ2-2; D unresolved. With 7 bases removed from V and 4 bases from J, the gap between germline ends came to 16 bases. The CDR3 is made up of 15 amino acids. Germline lookup yields CDR1 MNHEY and CDR2 SVGAGI. In DNA, the CDR3 is TGTGCCAGCACCCCCCGAGGCACAACCACCGGGGAGCTGTTTTTT. Protein sequence: CASTPRGTTTGELFF.

This clone has a single count. The chain employs TRBV7-8 and TRBJ2-2, with unresolved D. The CDR3 consists of 12 residues. Trimming took off 0 bases at V and 6 bases at J, with 2 bases between the two ends. Per the germline V gene, CDR1 is SGHVS and CDR2 is FQNEAQ. CDR3 DNA: TGTGCCAGCAGCTTAGCCGCCGGGGAGCTGTTTTTT. Protein sequence: CASSLAAGELFF.

This clone was seen once. V is TRBV5-1 and J is TRBJ1-2; no clear D gene. This CDR3 comprises 13 residues. Germline assignment: CDR1 SGHRS and CDR2 YFSETQ. V dropped 6 bases and J dropped 4 bases, with 13 bases sitting between them. For the CDR3, the DNA is TGCGCCAGCACCGTGGACGGCGGCTATGGCTACACCTTC. Translated, it gives CASTVDGGYGYTF. Full variable domain (remainder filled in from reference TRBV5-1 and TRBJ1-2): KAGVTQTPRYLIKTRGQQVTLSCSPISGHRSVSWYQQTPGQGLQFLFEYFSETQRNKGNFPGRFSGRQFSNSRSEMNVSTLELGDSALYLCASTVDGGYGYTFGSGTRLTVV.

The rearrangement uses TRBV27 and TRBJ2-4; 10 bases are a match to TRBD2. J gave up 4 bases and V 5 bases, and 8 bases lay outside the gene matches. This CDR3 region has 16 residues. The germline V gene encodes CDR1 MNHEY and CDR2 SMNVEV (reference sequence). The CDR3 is CASSNPRTSGKNIQYF. CDR3 DNA sequence: TGTGCCAGCAGTAATCCCCGGACTAGCGGAAAAAACATTCAGTACTTC.